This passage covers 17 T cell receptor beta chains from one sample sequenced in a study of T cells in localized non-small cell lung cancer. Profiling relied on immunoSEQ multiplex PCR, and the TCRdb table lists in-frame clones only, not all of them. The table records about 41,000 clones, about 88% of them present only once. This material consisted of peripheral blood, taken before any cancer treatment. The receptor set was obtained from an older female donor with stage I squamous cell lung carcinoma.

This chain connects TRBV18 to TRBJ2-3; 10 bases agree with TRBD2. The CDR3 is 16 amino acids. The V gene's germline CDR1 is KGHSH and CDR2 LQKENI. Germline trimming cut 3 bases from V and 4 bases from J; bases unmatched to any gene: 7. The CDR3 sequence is CASSPRTSGTPDTQYF. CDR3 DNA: TGTGCCAGCTCACCCCGAACTAGCGGGACCCCAGATACGCAGTATTTT.

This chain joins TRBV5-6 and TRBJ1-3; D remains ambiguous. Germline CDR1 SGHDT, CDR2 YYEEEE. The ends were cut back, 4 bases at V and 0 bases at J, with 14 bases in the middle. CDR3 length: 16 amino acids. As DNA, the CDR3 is TGTGCCAGCAGCCCCTTCCGAGCAAGCTCTGGAAACACCATATATTTT. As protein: CASSPFRASSGNTIYF.

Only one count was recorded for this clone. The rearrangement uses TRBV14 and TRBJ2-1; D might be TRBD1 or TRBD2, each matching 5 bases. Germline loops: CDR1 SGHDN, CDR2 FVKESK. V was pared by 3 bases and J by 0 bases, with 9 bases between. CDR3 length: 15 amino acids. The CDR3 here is CASSHGAFSYNEQFF. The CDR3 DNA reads TGTGCCAGCAGCCACGGGGCTTTCTCCTACAATGAGCAGTTCTTC. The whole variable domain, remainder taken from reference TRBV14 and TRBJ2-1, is EAGVTQFPSHSVIEKGQTVTLRCDPISGHDNLYWYRRVMGKEIKFLLHFVKESKQDESGMPNNRFLAERTGGTYSTLKVQPAELEDSGVYFCASSHGAFSYNEQFFGPGTRLTVL.

CDR3 sequence reads: CASSMTAGVNEQFF. Here the CDR3 DNA reads TGTGCCAGTAGTATGACCGCGGGAGTTAATGAGCAGTTCTTC. V usage is TRBV19 and J usage is TRBJ2-1, with 7 bases aligning to TRBD2. V lost 3 bases and J lost 7; bases outside the gene matches: 6. This CDR3 region has 14 residues. The germline V gene has CDR1 LNHDA and CDR2 SQIVND (reference sequence).

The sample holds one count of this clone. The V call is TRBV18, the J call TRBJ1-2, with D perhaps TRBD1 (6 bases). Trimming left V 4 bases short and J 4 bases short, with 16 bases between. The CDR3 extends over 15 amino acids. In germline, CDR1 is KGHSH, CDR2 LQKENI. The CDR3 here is CASSQIEGGTYGYTF. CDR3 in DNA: TGTGCCAGCTCACAGATAGAGGGGGGGACCTATGGCTACACCTTC.

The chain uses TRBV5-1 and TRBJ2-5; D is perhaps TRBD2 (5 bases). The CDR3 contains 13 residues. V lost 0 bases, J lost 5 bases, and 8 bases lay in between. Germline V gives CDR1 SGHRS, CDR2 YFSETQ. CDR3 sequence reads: CASSLAGLETQYF. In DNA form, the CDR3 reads TGCGCCAGCAGCTTGGCCGGACTGGAGACCCAGTACTTC. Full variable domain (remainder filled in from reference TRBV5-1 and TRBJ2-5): KAGVTQTPRYLIKTRGQQVTLSCSPISGHRSVSWYQQTPGQGLQFLFEYFSETQRNKGNFPGRFSGRQFSNSRSEMNVSTLELGDSALYLCASSLAGLETQYFGPGTRLLVL.

This CDR3 reads CASRTGLESTGELFF. The CDR3 DNA is TGTGCCAGCAGGACAGGGCTGGAAAGCACCGGGGAGCTGTTTTTT. The rearrangement uses TRBV14 and TRBJ2-2; 7 bases fit TRBD1. V dropped 6 bases and J dropped 4; count of bases not matched to a gene: 8. CDR3 length equals 15 residues. Germline V lookup: CDR1 SGHDN, CDR2 FVKESK.

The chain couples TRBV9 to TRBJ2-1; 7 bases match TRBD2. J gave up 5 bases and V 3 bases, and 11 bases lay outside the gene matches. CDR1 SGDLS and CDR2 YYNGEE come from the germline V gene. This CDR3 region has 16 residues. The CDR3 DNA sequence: TGTGCCAGCAGCGGACCCTCTAGCGGAGCTGACAATGAGCAGTTCTTC. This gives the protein CASSGPSSGADNEQFF.

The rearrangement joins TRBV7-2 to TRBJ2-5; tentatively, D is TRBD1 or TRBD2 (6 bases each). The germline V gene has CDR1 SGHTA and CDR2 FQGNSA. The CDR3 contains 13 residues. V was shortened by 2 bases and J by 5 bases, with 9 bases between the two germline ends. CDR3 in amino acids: CASSLRRGETQYF. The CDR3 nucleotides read TGTGCCAGCAGCTTAAGGAGGGGGGAGACCCAGTACTTC.

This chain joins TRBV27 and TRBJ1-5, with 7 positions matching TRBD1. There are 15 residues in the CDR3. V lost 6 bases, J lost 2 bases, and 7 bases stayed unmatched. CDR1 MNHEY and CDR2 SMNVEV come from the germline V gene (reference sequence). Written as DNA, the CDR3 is TGTGCCAGCAGCCCTAGGGGGCGAGGCAATCAGCCCCAGCATTTT. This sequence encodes CASSPRGRGNQPQHF.

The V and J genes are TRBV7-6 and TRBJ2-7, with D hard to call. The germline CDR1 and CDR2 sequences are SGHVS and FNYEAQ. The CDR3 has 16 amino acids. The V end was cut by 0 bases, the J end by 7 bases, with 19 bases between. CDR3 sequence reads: CASSLAMDLISREQYF. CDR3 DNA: TGTGCCAGCAGCTTAGCGATGGACCTTATCTCGAGGGAGCAGTACTTC.

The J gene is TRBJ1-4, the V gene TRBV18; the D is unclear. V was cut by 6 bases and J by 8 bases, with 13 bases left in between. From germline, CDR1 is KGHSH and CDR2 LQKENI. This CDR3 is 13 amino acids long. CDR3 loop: CASSLWAGEKLFF. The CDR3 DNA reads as TGTGCCAGCTCCCTCTGGGCGGGAGAAAAACTGTTTTTT.

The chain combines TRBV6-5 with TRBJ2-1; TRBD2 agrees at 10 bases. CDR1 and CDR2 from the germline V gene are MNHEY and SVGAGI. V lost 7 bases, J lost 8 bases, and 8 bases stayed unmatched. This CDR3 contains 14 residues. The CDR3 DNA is TGTGCCAGCAAGGGGGAGCTAGCGGGGGATGAGCAGTTCTTC. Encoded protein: CASKGELAGDEQFF.

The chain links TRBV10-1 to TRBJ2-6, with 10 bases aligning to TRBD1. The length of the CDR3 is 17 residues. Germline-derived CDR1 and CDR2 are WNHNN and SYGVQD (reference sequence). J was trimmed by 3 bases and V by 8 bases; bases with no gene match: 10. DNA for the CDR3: TGCGCCAGCTCAGCAGGGACAGGGGAGGGTGGGGCCAACGTCCTGACTTTC. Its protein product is CASSAGTGEGGANVLTF.

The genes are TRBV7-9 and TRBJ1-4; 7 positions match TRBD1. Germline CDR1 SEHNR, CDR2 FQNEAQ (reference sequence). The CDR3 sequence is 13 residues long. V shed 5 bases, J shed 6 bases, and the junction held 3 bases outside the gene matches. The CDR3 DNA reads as TGTGCCAGCAGCCGGGGGACAGATGAAAAACTGTTTTTT. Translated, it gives CASSRGTDEKLFF. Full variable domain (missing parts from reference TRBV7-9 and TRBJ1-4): DTGVSQNPRHKITKRGQNVTFRCDPISEHNRLYWYRQTLGQGPEFLTYFQNEAQLEKSRLLSDRFSAERPKGSFSTLEIQRTEQGDSAMYLCASSRGTDEKLFFGSGTQLSVL.

This CDR3 is CASSVGLAGVIRGDEQFF. CDR3 in DNA: TGTGCCAGCAGCGTGGGACTAGCGGGAGTGATTCGGGGCGATGAGCAGTTCTTC. V and J are TRBV5-4 and TRBJ2-1; the match to TRBD2 covers 14 bases. Germline V CDR1 and CDR2: SGHNT, YYREEE (reference sequence). This CDR3 has 18 residues. V trimming: 4 bases; J trimming: 8 bases; junction bases outside the gene matches: 14.

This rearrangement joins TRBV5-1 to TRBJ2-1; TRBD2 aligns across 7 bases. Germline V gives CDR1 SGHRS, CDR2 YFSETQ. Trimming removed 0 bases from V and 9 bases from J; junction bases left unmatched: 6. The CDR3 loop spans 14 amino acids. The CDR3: CASSLGAGDLEQFF. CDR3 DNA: TGCGCCAGCAGCTTGGGGGCGGGAGACCTTGAGCAGTTCTTC.